Each of the 4 T cell receptor beta chains below was sequenced from the same sample in a study of T cell repertoires in cytomegalovirus infection (dated 2019 in TCRdb). The treatment or condition tag for this specimen amounts to: in vitro stimulation with specific CMV peptide epitopes to enrich CMV-specific T cells. Sequencing instrument: Illumina HiSeq 1500. The public reads were quality trimmed at Q25 with fastp and then assembled into clones with MiXCR by TCRdb, keeping productive beta chains. Rows are combined by CDR3 protein, so each entry shows the most common genes and DNA. The sample records about 350,000 distinct CDR3 sequences, 34% of which are singletons. Together, the top ten hold roughly 13% of the sample. Their antigens are not known. This specimen was cultured PBMCs, taken from culture after CMV antigen stimulation. All receptors come from a human donor in good health (CMV status not recorded). Some clones in this sample may be carry-over from other donors' samples.

This chain uses TRBV29-1 with TRBJ2-1, with 8 positions matching TRBD2. The length of the CDR3 is 17 residues. J gave up 5 bases and V 6 bases, and 18 bases lay outside the gene matches. Germline V CDR1 and CDR2: SQVTM, ANQGSEA. The CDR3 sequence: CSVDRTSRLAPDNEQFF. The CDR3 DNA follows: TGCAGCGTGGACCGGACTAGCCGTCTCGCCCCAGACAATGAGCAGTTCTTC.

In this sample, this clonotype turned up a few times. V gene TRBV12-5 combines with J gene TRBJ1-5, with TRBD1 matching 8 bases. V lost 10 bases, J lost 5 bases, and 7 bases stayed unmatched. The CDR3 loop spans 13 amino acids. Germline CDR1 reads LGHNT; CDR2 reads FRNRAP. The CDR3 sequence is CAIGQGGDQPQHF. In DNA form, the CDR3 reads TGTGCTATCGGACAGGGAGGCGATCAGCCCCAGCATTTT.

The chain joins TRBV24-1 to TRBJ1-2; TRBD1 might be the D (5 bases). CDR3 length equals 13 residues. Germline assignment: CDR1 KGHDR and CDR2 SFDVKD. V dropped 2 bases and J dropped 2 bases, with 5 bases sitting between them. DNA of the CDR3: TGTGCCACCAGTGATTGGGGGAACTATGGCTACACCTTC. It encodes CATSDWGNYGYTF.

Only a few counts were recorded for this clonotype. V usage is TRBV4-3 and J usage is TRBJ1-5, with D unclear. CDR3 size: 15 residues. Germline CDR1 and CDR2: LGHNA and YSLEER. The V gene lost 3 bases and the J gene lost 0 bases, with 9 bases spanning the gap. CDR3 in amino acids: CASSHPIYSNQPQHF. CDR3 nucleotides: TGCGCCAGCAGCCATCCCATTTATAGCAATCAGCCCCAGCATTTT.